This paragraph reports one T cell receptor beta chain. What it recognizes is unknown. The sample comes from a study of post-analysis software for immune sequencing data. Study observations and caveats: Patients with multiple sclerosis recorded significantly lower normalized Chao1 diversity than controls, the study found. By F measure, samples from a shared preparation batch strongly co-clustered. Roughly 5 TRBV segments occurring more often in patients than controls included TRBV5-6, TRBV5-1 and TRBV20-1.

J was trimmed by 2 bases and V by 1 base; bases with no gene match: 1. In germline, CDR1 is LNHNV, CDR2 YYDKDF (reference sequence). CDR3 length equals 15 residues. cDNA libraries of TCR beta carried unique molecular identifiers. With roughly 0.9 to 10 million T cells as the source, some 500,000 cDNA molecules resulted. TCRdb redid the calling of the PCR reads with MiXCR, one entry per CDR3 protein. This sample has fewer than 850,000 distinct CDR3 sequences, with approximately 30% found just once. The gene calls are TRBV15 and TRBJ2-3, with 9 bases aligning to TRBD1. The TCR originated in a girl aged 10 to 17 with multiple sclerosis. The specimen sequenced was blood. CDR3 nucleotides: TGTGCCACCAGCAGAGGGACAGGGGCCACAGATACGCAGTATTTT. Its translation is CATSRGTGATDTQYF.